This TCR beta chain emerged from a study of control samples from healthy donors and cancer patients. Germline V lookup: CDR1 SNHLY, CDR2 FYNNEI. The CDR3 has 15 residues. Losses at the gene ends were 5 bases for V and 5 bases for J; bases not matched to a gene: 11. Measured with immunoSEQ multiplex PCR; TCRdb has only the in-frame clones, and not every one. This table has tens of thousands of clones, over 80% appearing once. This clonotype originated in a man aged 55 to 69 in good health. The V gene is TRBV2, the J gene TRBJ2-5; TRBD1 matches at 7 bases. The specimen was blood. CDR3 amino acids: CASSKFRGTEETQYF. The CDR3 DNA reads TGTGCCAGCAGTAAATTCAGGGGGACGGAGGAGACCCAGTACTTC.